This T cell receptor (beta chain) was sequenced during a study of shared clonotypes between healthy human individuals. Overall study context: Donors, aged 18 to 49, were two women and a few men. General observations from the study: Larger estimated richness was generally recorded for naive subsets relative to memory subsets. Only blood samples were collected, and tissue repertoires likely differ.

As to this clone: Its antigen remains unidentified.

The CDR3 consists of 15 residues. The V end lost 6 bases, the J end lost 4 bases, and 18 bases lay between the germline ends. Germline V gives CDR1 MNHNY, CDR2 SVGAGI (reference sequence). Profiling relied on immunoSEQ multiplex PCR, and the TCRdb table lists in-frame clones only, not all of them. The sample carries 900,000 to 1,200,000 clones, around three quarters recorded once. Sequencing was carried out using memory CD4+ T cells from PBMCs. Stated subset: CD45RA-negative fraction. The TCR comes from a young man in good health. Some clones in this sample may be carry-over from other donors' samples. The genes are TRBV6-6 and TRBJ1-1; D gene ambiguous. The CDR3 loop reads CASSSTHLWGTEAFF. Here the CDR3 DNA reads TGTGCCAGCAGCTCAACACACCTATGGGGCACTGAAGCTTTCTTT.